What follows are 27 T cell receptor beta chains derived from one specimen sequenced in a study of blood T cell repertoires in COVID-19. Sequenced by immunoSEQ multiplex PCR; TCRdb stores in-frame clones only, minus some. The table includes roughly 180,000 clones, about 88% detected once. Sequencing was performed on peripheral blood. Receptors were obtained from a man in his sixties or seventies with active or convalescent COVID-19.

This clone occurred a few times. This specimen includes other DNA sequences encoding the same CDR3. The rearrangement joins TRBV7-8 to TRBJ1-1; D might be TRBD1 (6 bases). V dropped 4 bases and J dropped 0 bases, with 12 bases sitting between them. The length of the CDR3 is 15 residues. Germline V CDR1 and CDR2: SGHVS, FQNEAQ. DNA of the CDR3: TGTGCCAGCAGCTCAAGAGGGGGAATGAACACTGAAGCTTTCTTT. This gives the protein CASSSRGGMNTEAFF.

The V call is TRBV5-1, the J call TRBJ2-1; possibly TRBD1 for D (6 bases). Per the germline V gene, CDR1 is SGHRS and CDR2 is YFSETQ. The V gene lost 2 bases and the J gene lost 0 bases, with 9 bases spanning the gap. The CDR3 sequence is 15 residues long. The CDR3 region is CASSLAGDSYNEQFF. DNA for the CDR3: TGCGCCAGCAGCTTAGCAGGGGACTCCTACAATGAGCAGTTCTTC.

The CDR3 DNA follows: TGTGCCAGCTTAACCGGGACAAGGACGTCTGGCTACACCTTC. It yields the protein CASLTGTRTSGYTF. This sequence joins TRBV11-2 and TRBJ1-2; TRBD1 is a possible D gene (6 bases). Germline CDR1 is SGHAT and CDR2 is FQNNGV. V was shortened by 8 bases and J by 7 bases, with 20 bases between the two germline ends. The CDR3 is 14 amino acids. Combining the CDR3 with reference TRBV11-2 and TRBJ1-2 gives the whole variable domain EAGVAQSPRYKIIEKRQSVAFWCNPISGHATLYWYQQILGQGPKLLIQFQNNGVVDDSQLPKDRFSAERLKGVDSTLKIQPAKLEDSAVYLCASLTGTRTSGYTFGSGTRLTVV.

The chain recombines TRBV6-6 with TRBJ2-7; 14 bases fit TRBD2. With V trimmed by 5 bases and J by 0 bases, 9 bases remained unmatched. This CDR3 region has 18 residues. Germline assignment: CDR1 MNHNY and CDR2 SVGAGI (reference sequence). This chain's CDR3 is CASSQKGLAGGLSYEQYF. CDR3 bases: TGTGCCAGCAGTCAAAAAGGACTAGCGGGGGGCCTCTCCTACGAGCAGTACTTC.

This clone was recorded once. This sequence joins TRBV7-9 and TRBJ2-7, with 11 bases aligning to TRBD2. V gave up 5 bases and J gave up 4 bases; unmatched junction bases: 7. The germline V gene encodes CDR1 SEHNR and CDR2 FQNEAQ (reference sequence). This CDR3 contains 15 residues. Here the CDR3 DNA reads TGTGCCAGCAGCCCCCTAGCGGGGGGTCGTTACGAGCAGTACTTC. Translating it yields CASSPLAGGRYEQYF.

The rearrangement joins TRBV3-1 (or the pseudogene TRBV3-2) to TRBJ1-2; D is perhaps TRBD1 (6 bases). This CDR3 spans 14 amino acids. V lost 4 bases and J lost 8, with 17 bases in between. Germline CDR1 LGHDT, CDR2 YNNKEL (reference sequence). The CDR3, as DNA: TGTGCCAGCAGCCGACGACAGGCCACAAAGGGCTACACCTTC. Translating gives CASSRRQATKGYTF.

J is TRBJ1-2 and V is TRBV18; the D is unclear. With 3 bases removed from V and 8 bases from J, the gap between germline ends came to 10 bases. The CDR3 consists of 12 residues. In germline, CDR1 is KGHSH, CDR2 LQKENI. Written as DNA, the CDR3 is TGTGCCAGCTCACCCCCCCCCGGGGGCTACACCTTC. Its protein is CASSPPPGGYTF.

In DNA, the CDR3 is TGTGCCAGCAGTTTAGCGGCGGGCCCGAGGGAGCAGTACTTC. Translated: CASSLAAGPREQYF. This chain uses TRBV27 with TRBJ2-7; a weak D match, TRBD2 (5 bases). With 2 bases removed from V and 7 bases from J, the gap between germline ends came to 15 bases. Germline V lookup: CDR1 MNHEY, CDR2 SMNVEV (reference sequence). The CDR3 covers 14 residues.

V and J are TRBV7-8 and TRBJ2-1, with unresolved D. The CDR3 is 14 residues long. Trimming took off 5 bases at V and 0 bases at J, with 8 bases between the two ends. Per the germline V gene, CDR1 is SGHVS and CDR2 is FQNEAQ. The DNA for the CDR3 is TGTGCCAGCAGCCCCGGTAGCTCCTACAATGAGCAGTTCTTC. Translated: CASSPGSSYNEQFF.

This chain's CDR3 is CASSRVGRLNTEAFF. The CDR3 bases are TGTGCCAGCAGCCGAGTCGGGAGGCTGAACACTGAAGCTTTCTTT. The chain employs TRBV14 and TRBJ1-1; D gene unclear. The CDR3 length is 15 residues. Trimming left V 4 bases short and J 0 bases short, with 12 bases between. Germline lookup yields CDR1 SGHDN and CDR2 FVKESK.

The chain recombines TRBV5-1 with TRBJ2-1; 8 bases are a match to TRBD1. This CDR3 is 14 amino acids long. The V and J ends lost 3 bases and 9 bases, in that order; junction bases with no gene match: 8. Germline V CDR1 and CDR2: SGHRS, YFSETQ. In DNA, the CDR3 is TGCGCCAGCAGCTCGACAGGGGCGTGGAGTGAGCAGTTCTTC. Its protein is CASSSTGAWSEQFF.

The chain couples TRBV6-5 to TRBJ2-7, with D perhaps matching TRBD1 (6 bases). The CDR3 runs 13 residues. V shed 5 bases and J shed 6 bases, with 14 bases lying between them. Germline loops: CDR1 MNHEY, CDR2 SVGAGI. DNA of the CDR3: TGTGCCAGCAGTCTCCGGGACAAAAGCGAGCAGTACTTC. Amino acids: CASSLRDKSEQYF.

The chain combines TRBV6-6 with TRBJ2-3; D gene uncertain. Germline-derived CDR1 and CDR2 are MNHNY and SVGAGI (reference sequence). There are 14 residues in the CDR3. V lost 0 bases and J 1 base, leaving 5 bases between the germline ends. The CDR3 region has the DNA TGTGCCAGCAGTTACTCGAGTCGCACAGATACGCAGTATTTT. As protein: CASSYSSRTDTQYF.

This chain joins TRBV5-1 and TRBJ1-6; D remains unclear. V lost 4 bases and J 3 bases, leaving 11 bases between the germline ends. In germline, CDR1 is SGHRS, CDR2 YFSETQ. The CDR3 extends over 15 amino acids. This CDR3 reads CASSVEALYNSPLHF. DNA of the CDR3: TGCGCCAGCAGCGTGGAAGCCCTCTATAATTCACCCCTCCACTTT.

This clone was seen once. The chain links TRBV4-1 to TRBJ1-6; 7 bases match TRBD1. There are 14 residues in the CDR3. The J segment lost 7 bases and the V segment lost 1 base, leaving 1 base of the junction unmatched. Looked up from germline, CDR1 is MGHRA and CDR2 is YSYEKL. Here the CDR3 reads CASSQGQGNSPLHF. DNA for the CDR3: TGCGCCAGCAGCCAAGGACAGGGAAATTCACCCCTCCACTTT.

The J gene is TRBJ1-1, the V gene TRBV30; a possible D gene is TRBD1 (6 bases). The CDR3 covers 12 residues. Trimming stripped 3 bases from V and 6 bases from J, with 11 bases between. Germline V gene lookup returns CDR1 GTSNPN and CDR2 SVGIG (reference sequence). This CDR3 reads CAWRIHRAEAFF. The DNA of the CDR3 is TGTGCCTGGAGGATCCACAGGGCTGAAGCTTTCTTT.

The chain employs TRBV4-3 and TRBJ2-5; 14 positions agree with TRBD2. V lost 1 base to trimming and J lost 2 bases; unmatched junction nucleotides: 15. Germline V gene lookup returns CDR1 LGHNA and CDR2 YSLEER. The CDR3 totals 21 residues. CDR3 residues: CASSQGNPPGLAGAFQETQYF. CDR3 coding DNA: TGCGCCAGCAGCCAAGGAAACCCTCCGGGACTAGCGGGAGCATTTCAAGAGACCCAGTACTTC.

The chain is built from TRBV7-9 and TRBJ2-3, with D possibly being TRBD2 (5 bases). This CDR3 is 17 amino acids long. Germline lookup yields CDR1 SEHNR and CDR2 FQNEAQ (reference sequence). Trimming took off 5 bases at V and 0 bases at J, with 18 bases between the two ends. CDR3 in amino acids: CASSPQRLLNSTDTQYF. CDR3 coding DNA: TGTGCCAGCAGCCCCCAACGACTACTCAATAGCACAGATACGCAGTATTTT.

The J gene is TRBJ2-2, the V gene TRBV7-9; 8 bases are shared with TRBD1. Germline V CDR1 and CDR2: SEHNR, FQNEAQ (reference sequence). This CDR3 is 15 amino acids long. The V gene end was trimmed by 5 bases and the J gene end by 3 bases; junction bases not matched to a gene: 5. This CDR3 reads CASSQRTGYTGELFF. The CDR3 bases are TGTGCCAGCAGCCAACGGACAGGGTACACCGGGGAGCTGTTTTTT.

This chain uses TRBV19 with TRBJ2-3; 9 bases agree with TRBD2. The CDR3 consists of 13 residues. V trimming: 6 bases; J trimming: 4 bases; junction bases outside the gene matches: 2. The germline V gene has CDR1 LNHDA and CDR2 SQIVND (reference sequence). DNA of the CDR3: TGTGCCAGTAGGGCGGGGGGGTCAGATACGCAGTATTTT. Its protein is CASRAGGSDTQYF.

The chain uses TRBV7-2 and TRBJ2-3, with TRBD2 identical over 7 bases. Trimming took 5 bases from V and 6 from J; bases not matched to a gene: 11. This CDR3 has 15 amino acids. Germline V gives CDR1 SGHTA, CDR2 FQGNSA. The CDR3 sequence is CASSPGGRAFDTQYF. The CDR3 DNA reads as TGTGCCAGCAGCCCCGGAGGGAGGGCCTTTGATACGCAGTATTTT.

This chain links TRBV6-1 with TRBJ1-2; the D is unclear. V was trimmed by 0 bases and J by 7 bases, leaving 9 bases between them. The CDR3 spans 13 residues. Germline V gene data show CDR1 as MNHNS and CDR2 as SASEGT. Written as DNA, the CDR3 is TGTGCCAGCAGTGAAGCGCAGAGGCTTGGCTACACCTTC. Protein: CASSEAQRLGYTF.

The chain joins TRBV5-1 to TRBJ1-4, with 9 bases identical to TRBD1. Unmatched junction bases numbered 2, after V lost 3 bases and J lost 2 bases. CDR3 length: 15 amino acids. Germline assignment: CDR1 SGHRS and CDR2 YFSETQ. DNA of the CDR3: TGCGCCAGCAGCTGGGACAGGGATACTAATGAAAAACTGTTTTTT. This gives the protein CASSWDRDTNEKLFF.

This chain joins TRBV19 and TRBJ2-3; 9 bases line up with TRBD1. After removal of 5 bases from V and 6 bases from J, the junction contained 12 bases not matched to a gene. The germline V gene encodes CDR1 LNHDA and CDR2 SQIVND (reference sequence). The CDR3 contains 16 residues. CDR3 bases: TGTGCCAGTAGTCTATCCGGACAGGGGCCCGTGGATACGCAGTATTTT. Translating it yields CASSLSGQGPVDTQYF.

This chain links TRBV12-3 or TRBV12-4 with TRBJ2-5; D not certain. With 6 bases removed from V and 1 base from J, the gap between germline ends came to 9 bases. The CDR3 is made up of 13 amino acids. This chain's CDR3 is CASRSGPQETQYF. The CDR3, as DNA: TGTGCCAGCAGGTCGGGTCCCCAAGAGACCCAGTACTTC.

This clone was recorded only once. This chain joins TRBV11-2 and TRBJ1-2, with D unclear. The CDR3 extends over 15 amino acids. Germline CDR1 is SGHAT and CDR2 is FQNNGV. The ends were cut back, 1 base at V and 0 bases at J, with 9 bases in the middle. The CDR3 nucleotides are TGTGCCAGCAGCTTAGGGGCAGTTACTAACTATGGCTACACCTTC. It is translated as CASSLGAVTNYGYTF.

The genes are TRBV7-9 and TRBJ1-1, with D hard to call. Trimming took 5 bases from V and 4 from J, leaving 20 bases between them. The CDR3 extends over 16 amino acids. Germline assignment: CDR1 SEHNR and CDR2 FQNEAQ (reference sequence). The CDR3 loop reads CASSTRLTGRSTEAFF. In nucleotides, the CDR3 is TGTGCCAGCAGCACACGTCTTACTGGGCGCTCCACTGAAGCTTTCTTT.